Sequencing of this T cell receptor (beta chain) was carried out in a study of PD-L1 blockade in urothelial cancer. Overall study: Typically, measured as a median, blood samples had 140,000 or so T cells.

Study-wide findings and caveats: Lower pretreatment blood TCR clonality, under the median, predicted better survival, researchers reported.

Patients presented with locally advanced or metastatic urothelial carcinoma. Details on this clone: No antigen is known for it.

V was cut by 3 bases and J by 5 bases, with 7 bases left in between. The CDR3 contains 11 residues. From germline, CDR1 is DFQATT and CDR2 SNEGSKA (reference sequence). The method was immunoSEQ multiplex PCR; TCRdb's version includes in-frame clones alone and lacks a portion of them. This table has 41,000 or so clones, under 90% appearing once. J is TRBJ1-1 and V is TRBV20-1; D is undetermined. Sample: PBMCs, taken around atezolizumab (anti-PD-L1) treatment. The clonotype was recovered from a man between 60 and 70 years old with urothelial cancer. In DNA, the CDR3 is TGCAGTGCTAGTCGGGAAACTGAAGCTTTCTTT. This codes for CSASRETEAFF.